A selection of T cell receptor beta chains follows, all from one sample in a study of cytomegalovirus exposure and HLA in healthy donors. Profiled with immunoSEQ multiplex PCR; TCRdb holds only in-frame clones, not every one. The sample includes 130,000 to 150,000 clones, 80% to 90% of them seen just once. The sequenced sample consisted of PBMCs. The receptor set was obtained from a woman aged 40 to 49 in good health and CMV-seropositive. CDR3s include the opening cysteine and the closing phenylalanine or tryptophan. A D gene is named only where the DNA matches it firmly. Clone size is not always given. Where it is, it says once, few, many or a class for expanded clones.

CDR3 protein: CASSSTAEVANVLTF; CDR3 DNA: TGTGCCAGCAGTTCAACGGCCGAGGTGGCCAACGTCCTGACTTTC; V gene: TRBV28; clone size: few; D gene: .; J gene: TRBJ2-6
CDR3 protein: CASSLRFSGQGDPRSGANVLTF; CDR3 DNA: TGTGCCAGCTCACTTAGATTCTCGGGACAGGGGGATCCAAGAAGTGGGGCCAACGTCCTGACTTTC; V gene: TRBV18; clone size: .; D gene: TRBD1; J gene: TRBJ2-6
CDR3 protein: CASSYGEWTDTQYF; CDR3 DNA: TGTGCCAGCAGTTACGGGGAGTGGACAGATACGCAGTATTTT; V gene: TRBV6-5; clone size: .; D gene: .; J gene: TRBJ2-3
CDR3 protein: CASSDDRKDEQFF; CDR3 DNA: TGTGCCAGCAGTGATGACAGGAAGGATGAGCAGTTCTTC; V gene: TRBV2; clone size: .; D gene: .; J gene: TRBJ2-1
CDR3 protein: CASSALTENYGYTF; CDR3 DNA: TGCGCCAGCAGCGCCCTAACAGAGAACTATGGCTACACCTTC; V gene: TRBV5-1; clone size: .; D gene: .; J gene: TRBJ1-2
CDR3 protein: CASSQDIGQNQPQHF; CDR3 DNA: TGCGCCAGCAGCCAAGATATAGGACAGAATCAGCCCCAGCATTTT; V gene: TRBV4-3; clone size: .; D gene: .; J gene: TRBJ1-5
CDR3 protein: CASSQGQGGNIQYF; CDR3 DNA: TGTGCCAGCAGTCAGGGACAGGGGGGAAACATTCAGTACTTC; V gene: TRBV28; clone size: few; D gene: TRBD1; J gene: TRBJ2-4
CDR3 protein: CASSIDQVGRPYVGEQFF; CDR3 DNA: TGTGCCAGTAGTATAGATCAGGTGGGGAGGCCATATGTGGGTGAGCAGTTCTTC; V gene: TRBV19; clone size: .; D gene: .; J gene: TRBJ2-1
CDR3 protein: CASSEQTSNSPLHF; CDR3 DNA: TGTGCCAGCAGTGAGCAGACAAGTAATTCACCCCTCCACTTT; V gene: TRBV2; clone size: few; D gene: .; J gene: TRBJ1-6
CDR3 protein: CASRRTGSSTDTQYF; CDR3 DNA: TGTGCCAGCAGGAGGACAGGCTCTAGCACAGATACGCAGTATTTT; V gene: TRBV2; clone size: .; D gene: TRBD1; J gene: TRBJ2-3
CDR3 protein: CASSLAIGLGVFGYTF; CDR3 DNA: TGTGCCAGCAGCTTAGCGATAGGATTAGGGGTATTCGGCTACACCTTC; V gene: TRBV7-8; clone size: .; D gene: .; J gene: TRBJ1-2
CDR3 protein: CASTRGTSGGYYEQYF; CDR3 DNA: TGTGCCAGCACCAGAGGGACTAGCGGTGGGTACTACGAGCAGTACTTC; V gene: TRBV5-6; clone size: once; D gene: TRBD2; J gene: TRBJ2-7
CDR3 protein: CASSLESDRVQYF; CDR3 DNA: TGTGCCAGCAGCTTAGAGTCGGACAGAGTGCAGTACTTC; V gene: TRBV7-2; clone size: .; D gene: .; J gene: TRBJ2-7
CDR3 protein: CASSSSGSWGDTQYF; CDR3 DNA: TGTGCCAGCAGCTCGTCCGGGAGTTGGGGGGATACGCAGTATTTT; V gene: TRBV7-2; clone size: few; D gene: .; J gene: TRBJ2-3
CDR3 protein: CASSEGGLAGRLETQYF; CDR3 DNA: TGTGCCAGCAGCGAGGGGGGACTAGCGGGAAGACTGGAGACCCAGTACTTC; V gene: TRBV9; clone size: .; D gene: TRBD2; J gene: TRBJ2-5
CDR3 protein: CASSGQGSQETQYF; CDR3 DNA: TGTGCCAGCAGTGGACAGGGGTCGCAAGAGACCCAGTACTTC; V gene: TRBV6-1; clone size: .; D gene: TRBD1; J gene: TRBJ2-5
CDR3 protein: CASSFRQPNTEAFF; CDR3 DNA: TGTGCCAGCAGTTTCCGACAGCCGAACACTGAAGCTTTCTTT; V gene: TRBV28; clone size: .; D gene: .; J gene: TRBJ1-1
CDR3 protein: CASSSGHRVDRSYEQYF; CDR3 DNA: TGTGCCAGCAGTTCAGGGCACAGAGTCGATCGGTCCTACGAGCAGTACTTC; V gene: TRBV28; clone size: once; D gene: .; J gene: TRBJ2-7
CDR3 protein: CATSRSSGRRASGANVLTF; CDR3 DNA: TGTGCCACCAGCAGGTCCTCAGGGAGGAGAGCCTCTGGGGCCAACGTCCTGACTTTC; V gene: TRBV15; clone size: .; D gene: .; J gene: TRBJ2-6
CDR3 protein: CASSLTGNQPQHF; CDR3 DNA: TGTGCCAGCAGTTTAACGGGCAATCAGCCCCAGCATTTT; V gene: TRBV28; clone size: .; D gene: .; J gene: TRBJ1-5
CDR3 protein: CASSQDVPSNTGELFF; CDR3 DNA: TGTGCCAGCAGCCAAGATGTCCCCAGTAACACCGGGGAGCTGTTTTTT; V gene: TRBV4-2; clone size: once; D gene: .; J gene: TRBJ2-2
CDR3 protein: CASSSDRALGYEQYF; CDR3 DNA: TGTGCCAGCTCATCGGACAGGGCGCTTGGCTACGAGCAGTACTTC; V gene: TRBV18; clone size: few; D gene: TRBD1; J gene: TRBJ2-7
CDR3 protein: CASSYSKGQQYEQYF; CDR3 DNA: TGTGCCAGCAGTTACTCGAAGGGGCAGCAATACGAGCAGTACTTC; V gene: TRBV6-5; clone size: .; D gene: .; J gene: TRBJ2-7
CDR3 protein: CASSLGQFNQPQHF; CDR3 DNA: TGTGCCAGCAGCCTTGGACAGTTCAATCAGCCCCAGCATTTT; V gene: TRBV5-6; clone size: .; D gene: .; J gene: TRBJ1-5
CDR3 protein: CASYDMSRDEQFF; CDR3 DNA: TGTGCCAGCTATGATATGTCGAGGGATGAGCAGTTCTTC; V gene: TRBV6-1; clone size: .; D gene: .; J gene: TRBJ2-1
CDR3 protein: CATSREGRGSHNEQFF; CDR3 DNA: TGTGCCACCAGCAGAGAAGGGCGCGGGAGCCACAATGAGCAGTTCTTC; V gene: TRBV15; clone size: .; D gene: TRBD2; J gene: TRBJ2-1
CDR3 protein: CASSLDRYEQYF; CDR3 DNA: TGTGCCAGCAGCTTGGATAGATACGAGCAGTACTTC; V gene: TRBV5-4; clone size: .; D gene: .; J gene: TRBJ2-7
CDR3 protein: CASSVDGDEQFF; CDR3 DNA: TGTGCCAGCAGCGTTGACGGGGATGAGCAGTTCTTC; V gene: TRBV9; clone size: .; D gene: .; J gene: TRBJ2-1
CDR3 protein: CASSATGWGTEAFF; CDR3 DNA: TGTGCCAGCAGTGCGACAGGGTGGGGCACTGAAGCTTTCTTT; V gene: TRBV27; clone size: .; D gene: TRBD1; J gene: TRBJ1-1
CDR3 protein: CASSFRPAQGFGYTF; CDR3 DNA: TGTGCCAGCAGCTTCAGGCCGGCACAGGGCTTTGGCTACACCTTC; V gene: TRBV5-5; clone size: .; D gene: .; J gene: TRBJ1-2
CDR3 protein: CSVGRGTGVGEQYF; CDR3 DNA: TGCAGCGTTGGGAGGGGGACAGGGGTGGGCGAGCAGTACTTC; V gene: TRBV29-1; clone size: once; D gene: TRBD1; J gene: TRBJ2-7